Described below is a single T cell receptor beta chain sequence and its context. Its cognate antigen has yet to be identified. No base-level quality is on record; no much larger clone is a single base apart. The cohort comprised around 690 healthy bone marrow donors. At the time of sampling, all cohort members were nominally healthy, though unrecorded immune exposures were likely present. The donor was CMV seropositive and was included in the group of 250 to 300 seropositive cohort members. Each donor provided a peripheral blood sample, and peripheral blood mononuclear cells were used for TCR beta sequencing. Genomic DNA was extracted from the blood cell samples with the Qiagen DNeasy Blood Extraction Kit. This sample stems from a study of cytomegalovirus exposure and HLA in healthy donors (dated by TCRdb to the late 2010s). Regarding the complete study: An earlier analysis of about 530 of the donors reported about 260 Gb of sequence data and 95 million to 120 million unique TCR beta sequences obtained from approximately 180 million T cells. The study profiled the T cell repertoires of hundreds of subjects by immunosequencing and related them to cytomegalovirus serostatus. In the later analysis, no new phenotypic data were used to find candidate immune exposures; instead, reliance was placed on TCR beta sequences and their occurrence across donors. The number of typed donors differed by locus: roughly 620-640 for A, B, C, DRB1 and DQB1; 522 for DQA1; 606 for DPA1; and roughly 490 for DPB1. In a later genetic analysis, genome-wide SNP genotypes for about three fifths of the 666 donors were used, and that subset was treated as a discovery cohort. A later analysis re-analyzed previously published TCR beta repertoires from 550 to 700 donors and added high-resolution HLA genotyping to study TCR occurrence patterns. A separate validation cohort of approximately 120 different subjects was used in addition to the approximately 610-subject first cohort. HLA typing included class I and class II loci at four-digit resolution. An early release that covered 500 to 800 HLA-typed donors contained approximately 300 gigabases of sequencing data and 80 million or so unique TCR sequences. The study combined high-throughput TCR immunosequencing, statistical association of individual TCRs with disease status, and machine learning to predict cytomegalovirus infection status. An earlier analysis of roughly 600 of the donors used high-throughput TCR beta sequencing to judge whether each TCR beta V gene segment behaved as functional or pseudogenic. Among the approximately 400 genotyped donors, under 90% belonged to the genetic ancestry cluster associated with self-reported Caucasian donors. The study aimed to test whether cataloging public T cell receptors could reveal signatures of past pathogen exposure. Donor age, sex, ethnicity and CMV serostatus were compiled together with the repertoire data. Among over 350 genotyped donors of the cohort, an average of around 240,000 unique TCR beta nucleotide sequences were sequenced per donor, around a sixth of them non-productive. A handful of DR-DQ haplotypes were handled as single units for association and clustering because linkage in the cohort was strong. All discovery cohort repertoires had been generated on a single sequencing platform.

Here is what the overall study found, with its caveats: Some IMGT-functional V segments, including TRBV6-2 and TRBV6-3, could not be distinguished by the 87-base-pair reads and were therefore excluded. Specific HLA alleles were associated with 15,000 to 20,000 TCR beta sequences at a false discovery rate of 0.05 in a later analysis. The earlier analysis of some 560 of the donors excluded approximately 17 rarely observed V segments, including chromosome 9 orphons, because counts were too low. The only immune exposure information available for the cohort was CMV serostatus. Only TCR beta chains were sequenced in this cohort, and the absence of alpha or paired-chain data limited detectable features. Most TCR sequences were observed very rarely across donors, whereas some public TCRs were present in many individuals. In an earlier analysis of about 550 of the donors, most TCR beta V segments were observed in productive rearrangements about 90% or about 30% of the time, broadly matching IMGT annotations. Because some donors lacked HLA typing at each locus, the association tests relied only on the typed subset. Several of the top co-occurrence clusters appeared to be linked to parvovirus B19, influenza, CMV and Epstein-Barr virus, according to a later analysis. A cluster of highly shared sequence variants was judged likely to be a technical artifact of the sequencing pipeline. The authors suggested that the approach could potentially be extended to other disease states and immunological phenotypes. Presence/absence analyses assumed roughly uniform sequencing depth across donors, an assumption that may not hold. A later genetic analysis reported fewer N-insertions in productive TCRs among donors in an Asian-associated ancestry cluster than the roughly 620-donor mean. In vitro tests confirmed that a few of the cytomegalovirus-associated TCR beta chains recognize cytomegalovirus antigens. Cytomegalovirus status was reported to be diagnosed by the classifier with high specificity and sensitivity in both the original and validation cohorts. A later analysis found that HLA-associated TCR beta chains were more clonally expanded and had lower generation probabilities than equally common non-associated chains. Strong co-occurrence of HLA alleles, especially DR and DQ, made assigning TCR associations to individual alleles difficult. Correlated functional status among segregating V segments might be attributable to linkage disequilibrium, but an unknown experimental factor could not be ruled out. A later analysis found that most CMV-associated TCR beta chains appeared HLA-restricted, with HLA associations seemingly driven largely by CMV exposure. V-gene and J-gene trimming of TCR beta chains was associated with a missense DCLRE1C variant in a later genetic analysis, and the association was replicated in an independent cohort. A further reported finding was that TCR beta sequences accurately predicted the HLA-A and HLA-B alleles for most subjects in the first cohort. In a later analysis, the rate of TCR association differed among HLA loci, with DRB1 alleles having the most associated TCRs and HLA-C alleles having the fewest. In the study, 150 to 200 TCR beta chains were listed as associated with cytomegalovirus.

Library preparation used the immunoSEQ multiplex PCR assay. The multiplex PCR relied on a mix of 60 forward primers for TCR Vbeta segments and 13 reverse primers for TCR Jbeta segments. The CDR3 region of rearranged TCR beta genes was amplified from genomic DNA by a multiplex PCR assay. The amplified TCR beta libraries were sequenced on the Illumina HiSeq System as 87-base-pair reads. In the source study's methods: A later analysis counted some 74 million unique TCR beta chains across the 690 or so repertoires, and roughly 11 million of these chains were shared by at least two donors. Raw reads were error-corrected and collapsed into unique sequences with a nearest-neighbor algorithm that merged closely related sequences to remove PCR and sequencing errors. V, D and J gene segments were assigned by aligning CDR3 sequences to IMGT reference sequences. For a sequence to be retained, a match of at least six nucleotides was required to both a V gene segment and a J gene segment. Rearrangements were classified as productive when the CDR3 lacked stop codons and remained in frame with V and J, and all other rearrangements were classified as non-productive. CDR3 was defined by IMGT convention, running from the second conserved V-encoded cysteine to the conserved J-encoded phenylalanine. The earlier analysis of about 620 of the donors excluded sequences that lacked an unambiguous match to a single V gene segment. In an earlier analysis of a few hundred of the donors, V segments were called functional above 56.7% productive rearrangements and were called segregating when the between-donor standard deviation exceeded 5%. A statistical classification framework was developed to diagnose cytomegalovirus status using the catalog of TCR beta chain sequences. A later analysis assigned V and J genes by comparing TCR nucleotide sequences with IMGT/GENE-DB human TR gene sequences. The TCRdist pipeline was used in a later analysis to assign CDR3 sequences and most-parsimonious VDJ recombination scenarios. In a later analysis, every TCR beta chain was defined by the combination of its CDR3 amino acid sequence and its V-gene family, and reads without a unique V-gene family were dropped. In a later analysis, around 650 highly shared, low-generation-probability nucleotide sequences were removed to address suspected cross-contamination and a sequencing artifact. In a later analysis, a clonal expansion index for each public chain was calculated from normalized within-repertoire ranks of inferred template counts. In a later analysis, generation probabilities were computed using a VDJ recombination model fitted to out-of-frame rearrangements, and the results were checked against IGoR. Hypergeometric tests were used in a later analysis to score TCR-TCR, TCR-HLA and TCR-CMV co-occurrence, with a repertoire-size bias correction applied to the TCR pairs. False discovery rates were estimated in a later analysis by permuting HLA or CMV assignments 20 times. In a later analysis, co-occurring TCRs were grouped using DBSCAN, and TCRdist sequence similarity was added for clustering within HLA-allele-positive subsets. Co-occurrence clustering excluded repertoires with fewer than 30,000 or more than 120,000 public chains, plus five with anomalous nucleotide sharing. TCRdb retrieved this table from immuneACCESS and kept in-frame rearrangements only. Not all clones are present; in checked studies, unresolved V genes account for under half, and no reason is known for the remainder. The DNA was the basis for D and trimming; V, J and clone size are from that table. This sample lists fewer than 120,000 clones; about 80% were detected once. The ten largest clones add up to 2.5% to 3% of the sample.

CDR3 length: 18 amino acids, cysteine to phenylalanine. Only the CDR3 part of the read is kept: 54 bases, read in frame from the first base. CDR1 is given as SGHVS and CDR2 as FQNEAQ, both from the germline V gene. The junction shows trimming of 2 bases on V and 2 bases on J, and the gene matches do not reach 11 bases of it. The chain is assembled from TRBV7-8 and TRBJ2-3; 9 junctional bases match TRBD1. The clonotype was recovered from a woman aged 55-75 years in good health and CMV-seropositive. The sample consisted of PBMCs. The CDR3 in this case is CASSLMGGTGILTDTQYF. The nucleotide sequence reads TGTGCCAGCAGCTTAATGGGAGGGACAGGGATCCTCACAGATACGCAGTATTTT. The full variable domain, completed from the reference TRBV7-8 and TRBJ2-3 proteins outside the CDR3, reads GAGVSQSPRYKVAKRGQDVALRCDPISGHVSLFWYQQALGQGPEFLTYFQNEAQLDKSGLPSDRFFAERPEGSVSTLKIQRTQQEDSAVYLCASSLMGGTGILTDTQYFGPGTRLTVL.